Detailed here is one TCR beta chain. This clone is a singleton in its sample. The antigen it recognizes is unknown. No much larger clonotype is one base removed from it; base qualities were not supplied. For CDR1 and CDR2, the germline V gene (reference sequence) lists SGHNT and YYREEE. The CDR3 runs 15 amino acids, cysteine and phenylalanine included. Only the CDR3 portion is preserved as DNA: 45 bases, with reading frame beginning at the first base. Between the V and J ends, shortened by 0 bases and 10 bases respectively, the junction contains 16 bases. The data stem from a study of blood T cell repertoires in COVID-19 (dated by TCRdb to the early 2020s). About the investigation overall: The collaborator samples originated in the United States, Italy and Spain and spanned the acute and convalescent phases of COVID-19. The material from the prospective study consisted of cDNA or gDNA derived from T cells, B-cell-depleted T cells, or PBMCs. Subjects who had been exposed to COVID-19, were actively infected with it, or had recovered from it provided the deeply sampled blood TCRbeta repertoires that made up the dataset. The repertoires were released in a freely available public database intended as a resource for research on the immune response to SARS-CoV-2. Samples were obtained from the ongoing ImmuneRACE study (first 160 participants) and from roughly 1,300 subjects provided by 6 global collaborators. The sample metadata nearly always contained a de-identified subject ID, COVID-19 status, age in years and sex. Where available, HLA class I and class II types were obtained from metadata supplied by the sample provider rather than from assay-based typing.

Results the study describes overall, beyond this receptor: Clinical and demographic metadata were provided uncurated, with the amount varying by source and participant.

TCRbeta CDR3 regions were amplified from genomic DNA by means of the immunoSEQ Assay, a bias-controlled multiplex PCR. The study's processing was this. The number of nucleated cells in each sample was estimated by amplification of reference gene primers within the assay. To quantify the absolute abundance of each unique TCRbeta CDR3 rearrangement, sequence reads were collapsed and filtered. Productive Simpson clonality was computed per sample as the square root of Simpson's diversity index over productive rearrangements. TCRdb took this table from immuneACCESS and kept in-frame rearrangements with V and J called. Such tables lack part of the clones; where checked against another copy, unresolved V genes explain under half of the gap, and the rest is unexplained. For V, J and clone size, that table is used; D and trimming come from the DNA. For this sample the table gives about 370,000 clones, of which about 89% were detected only once. More than 9% of the sample rests with the top ten.

One collaborating source in Seattle enrolled patients during active infection and followed them longitudinally through the course of disease. The collaborating institutions used their own protocols to collect whole blood in K2EDTA tubes. For TCRbeta analysis, collaborators shipped samples as frozen whole blood, isolated PBMCs, or DNA extracted from either of those sample types. The clonotype comes from a young woman with COVID-19, enrolled during active disease. Recombination joined TRBV5-4 with TRBJ1-4; the D gene is perhaps TRBD1, on 5 matching bases. Sequencing input: peripheral blood. The nucleotide sequence reads TGTGCCAGCAGCTTGGGTAGGGAACCCGGGGGAAAACTGTTTTTT. It translates as CASSLGREPGGKLFF.